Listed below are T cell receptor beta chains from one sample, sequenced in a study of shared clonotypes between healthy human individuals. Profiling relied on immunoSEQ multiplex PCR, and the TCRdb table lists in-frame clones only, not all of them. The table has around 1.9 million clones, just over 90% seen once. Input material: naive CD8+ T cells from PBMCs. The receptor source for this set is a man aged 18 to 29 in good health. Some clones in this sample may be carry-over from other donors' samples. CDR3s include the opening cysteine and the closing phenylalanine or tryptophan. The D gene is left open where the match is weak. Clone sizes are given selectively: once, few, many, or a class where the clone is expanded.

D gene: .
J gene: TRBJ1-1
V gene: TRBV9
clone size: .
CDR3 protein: CASSPWRVMNTEAFF
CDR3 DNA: TGTGCCAGCAGTCCCTGGCGAGTCATGAACACTGAAGCTTTCTTT

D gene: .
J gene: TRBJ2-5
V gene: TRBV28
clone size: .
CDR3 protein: CSSWGGTQYF
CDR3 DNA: TGTTCCTCGTGGGGAGGGACCCAGTACTTC

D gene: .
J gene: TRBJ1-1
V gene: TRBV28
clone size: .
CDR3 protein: CASSMNKNTEAFF
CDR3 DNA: TGTGCCAGCAGTATGAACAAGAACACTGAAGCTTTCTTT

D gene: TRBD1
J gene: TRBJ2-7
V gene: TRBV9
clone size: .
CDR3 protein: CASSVGNRGDEQYF
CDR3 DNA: TGTGCCAGCAGCGTAGGAAACAGGGGTGACGAGCAGTACTTC

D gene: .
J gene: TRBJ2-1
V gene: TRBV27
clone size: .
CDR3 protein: CASSPSHIGHNEQFF
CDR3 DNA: TGTGCCAGCAGTCCCTCTCATATAGGACACAATGAGCAGTTCTTC

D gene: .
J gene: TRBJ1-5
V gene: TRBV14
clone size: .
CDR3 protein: CASSIGGGTQHF
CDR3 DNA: TGTGCCAGCAGCATTGGGGGGGGGACCCAGCATTTT

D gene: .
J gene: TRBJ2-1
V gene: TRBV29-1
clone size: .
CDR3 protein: CSVEPRDAYNEQFF
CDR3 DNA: TGCAGCGTTGAACCCCGGGACGCCTACAATGAGCAGTTCTTC

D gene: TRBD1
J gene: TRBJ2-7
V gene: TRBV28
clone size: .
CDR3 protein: CASSSYRDRDYEQYF
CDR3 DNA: TGTGCCAGCAGTTCTTACAGGGACAGAGACTACGAGCAGTACTTC

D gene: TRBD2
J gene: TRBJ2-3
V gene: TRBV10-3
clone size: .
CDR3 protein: CAIRRGTSGRESDTQYF
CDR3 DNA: TGTGCCATCAGGCGCGGGACTAGCGGGAGAGAGTCAGATACGCAGTATTTT

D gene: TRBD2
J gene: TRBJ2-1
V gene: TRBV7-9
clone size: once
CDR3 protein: CASSPGLGDGEQFF
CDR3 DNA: TGTGCCAGCAGCCCGGGACTAGGGGATGGGGAGCAGTTCTTC

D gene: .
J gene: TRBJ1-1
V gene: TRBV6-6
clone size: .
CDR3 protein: CASRSGDPEAFF
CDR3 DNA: TGTGCCAGCAGGTCAGGGGATCCTGAAGCTTTCTTT